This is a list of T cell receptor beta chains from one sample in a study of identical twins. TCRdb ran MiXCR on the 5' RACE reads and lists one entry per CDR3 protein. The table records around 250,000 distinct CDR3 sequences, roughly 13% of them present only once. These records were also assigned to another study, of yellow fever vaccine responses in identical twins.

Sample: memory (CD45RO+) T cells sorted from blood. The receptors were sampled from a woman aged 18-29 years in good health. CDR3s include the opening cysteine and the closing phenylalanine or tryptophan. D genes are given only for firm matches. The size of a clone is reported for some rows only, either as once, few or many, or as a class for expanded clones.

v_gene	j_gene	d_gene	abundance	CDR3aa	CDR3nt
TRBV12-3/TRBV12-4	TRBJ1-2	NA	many	CASSPGKKSYGYTF	TGTGCCAGCAGTCCTGGGAAGAAATCGTATGGCTACACCTTC
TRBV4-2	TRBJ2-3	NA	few	CASSQEMQGTTDTQYF	TGTGCCAGCAGCCAAGAAATGCAGGGAACCACAGATACGCAGTATTTT
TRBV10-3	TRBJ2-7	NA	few	CAISESGGTYEQYF	TGTGCCATCAGTGAGTCAGGGGGAACCTACGAGCAGTACTTC
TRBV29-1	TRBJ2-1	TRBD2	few	CSISGSDYNEQFF	TGCAGCATTAGCGGGAGCGACTACAATGAGCAGTTCTTC
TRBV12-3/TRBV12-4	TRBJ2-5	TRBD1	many	CASSVHRGPGETQYF	TGTGCCAGCAGTGTCCACAGGGGGCCCGGAGAGACCCAGTACTTC
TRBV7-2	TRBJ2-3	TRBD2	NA	CASSLLAGGKSTQYF	TGTGCCAGCAGCTTACTAGCGGGGGGGAAATCTACGCAGTATTTT
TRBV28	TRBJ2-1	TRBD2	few	CASSPRGALAGVRNEQFF	TGTGCCAGCAGTCCAAGGGGGGCACTAGCGGGAGTTCGTAATGAGCAGTTCTTC
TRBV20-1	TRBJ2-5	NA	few	CSARGGASQETQYF	TGCAGTGCTAGAGGAGGGGCTTCCCAAGAGACCCAGTACTTC
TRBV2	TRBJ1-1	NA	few	CASSEVRGGAEAFF	TGTGCCAGCAGTGAAGTTAGGGGGGGGGCCGAAGCTTTCTTT
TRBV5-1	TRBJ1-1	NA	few	CASSPEQDTEAFF	TGCGCCAGCAGCCCGGAACAGGACACTGAAGCTTTCTTT
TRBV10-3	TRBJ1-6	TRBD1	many	CAIRDRDSLNSPLHF	TGTGCCATCAGAGACCGGGACAGCCTAAATTCACCCCTCCACTTT
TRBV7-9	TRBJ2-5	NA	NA	CASSPSGRGLETQYF	TGTGCCAGCAGCCCCTCAGGGCGGGGTTTAGAGACCCAGTACTTC
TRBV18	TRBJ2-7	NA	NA	CASSPPHKNPEQYF	TGTGCCAGCTCACCACCACATAAAAATCCCGAGCAGTACTTC
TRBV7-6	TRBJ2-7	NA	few	CASSQGVGNEQYF	TGTGCCAGCAGCCAAGGAGTGGGAAACGAGCAGTACTTC
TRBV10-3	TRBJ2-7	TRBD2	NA	CAISDRSGKSYEQYF	TGTGCCATCAGCGACCGTAGCGGGAAGTCCTACGAGCAGTACTTC
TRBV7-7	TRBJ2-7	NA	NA	CASSYQSGPSYEQYF	TGTGCTAGCAGCTACCAGTCCGGGCCGTCCTACGAGCAGTACTTC
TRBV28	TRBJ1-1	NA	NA	CASKPGGNTEAFF	TGTGCCAGCAAGCCGGGGGGTAACACTGAAGCTTTCTTT
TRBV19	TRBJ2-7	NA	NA	CASSPGAVDEQYF	TGTGCCAGTAGTCCGGGGGCCGTGGACGAGCAGTACTTC
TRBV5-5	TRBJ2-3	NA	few	CASSFRTSTDTQYF	TGTGCCAGCAGCTTCAGGACAAGCACAGATACGCAGTATTTT
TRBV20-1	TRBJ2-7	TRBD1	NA	CSARDVTGTGGLSPSYYEQYF	TGCAGTGCTAGAGATGTTACCGGGACAGGGGGCCTCTCTCCCTCTTACTACGAGCAGTACTTC
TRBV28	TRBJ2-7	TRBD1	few	CASSEQGKEQYF	TGTGCCAGCAGTGAACAGGGGAAAGAGCAGTACTTC
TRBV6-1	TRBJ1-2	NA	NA	CASSADQDYGYTF	TGTGCCAGCAGTGCGGACCAGGATTATGGCTACACCTTC
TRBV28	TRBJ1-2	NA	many	CASKTGISYGYTF	TGTGCCAGCAAGACAGGTATATCCTATGGCTACACCTTC
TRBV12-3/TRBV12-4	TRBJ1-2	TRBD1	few	CASKDRVVADGYTF	TGTGCCAGCAAGGACAGGGTGGTTGCAGATGGCTACACCTTC
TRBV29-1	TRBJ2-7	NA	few	CSVEEMENEQYF	TGCAGCGTTGAAGAAATGGAAAATGAGCAGTACTTC
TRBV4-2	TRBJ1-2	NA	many	CASSHPPVGGSNYGYTF	TGTGCCAGCAGCCACCCGCCTGTGGGGGGCAGTAACTATGGCTACACCTTC
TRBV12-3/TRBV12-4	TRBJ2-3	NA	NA	CASSRRQGGFLAGKTDTQNF	TGTGCCAGCAGCCGACGACAGGGGGGTTTTCTAGCGGGAAAGACAGATACGCAGAATTTT
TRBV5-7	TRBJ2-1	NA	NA	CASSPPTSNEQFF	TGTGCCAGCAGCCCCCCCACTAGTAATGAGCAGTTCTTC
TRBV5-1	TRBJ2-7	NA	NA	CASSRKDSGGTGEQYF	TGCGCCAGCAGCCGCAAAGATTCTGGCGGGACGGGCGAGCAGTACTTC
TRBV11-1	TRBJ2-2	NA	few	CASSLVRAGTNTGELFF	TGTGCCAGCAGCTTAGTTCGGGCGGGCACGAACACCGGGGAGCTGTTTTTT
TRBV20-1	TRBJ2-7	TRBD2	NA	CSAQLGGGSSYEQYF	TGCAGTGCCCAGCTGGGTGGCGGGAGCTCCTACGAGCAGTACTTC
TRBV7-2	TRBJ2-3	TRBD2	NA	CASSPELAGGADTQYF	TGTGCCAGCAGCCCAGAACTAGCGGGGGGCGCAGATACGCAGTATTTT
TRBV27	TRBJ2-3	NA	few	CASSFFGFEADTQYF	TGTGCCAGCAGTTTCTTCGGGTTTGAAGCAGATACGCAGTATTTT
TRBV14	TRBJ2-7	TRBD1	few	CASSQETGVYYEQYF	TGTGCCAGCAGCCAAGAAACAGGGGTATACTACGAGCAGTACTTC
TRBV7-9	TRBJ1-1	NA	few	CASSLNADPNTEAFF	TGTGCCAGCAGCTTAAACGCAGACCCCAACACTGAAGCTTTCTTT
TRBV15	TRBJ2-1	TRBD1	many	CATSVGQGAYNEQFF	TGTGCCACCAGCGTGGGACAGGGAGCCTACAATGAGCAGTTCTTC
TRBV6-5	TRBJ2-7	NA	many	CASSYDQNYEQYF	TGTGCCAGCAGTTACGACCAGAACTACGAGCAGTACTTC
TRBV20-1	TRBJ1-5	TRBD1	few	CSAETGQGVLQPQHF	TGCAGTGCTGAGACAGGACAGGGGGTTCTTCAGCCCCAGCATTTT
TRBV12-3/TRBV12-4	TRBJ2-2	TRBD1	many	CASSIRQGQNTGELFF	TGTGCCAGCAGTATACGACAGGGCCAGAACACCGGGGAGCTGTTTTTT
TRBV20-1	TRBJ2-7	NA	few	CSVKGTTYEQYF	TGCAGTGTAAAGGGGACGACTTACGAGCAGTACTTC
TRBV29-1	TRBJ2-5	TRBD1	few	CSVIRTGGETQYF	TGCAGCGTTATCCGGACAGGGGGAGAGACCCAGTACTTC
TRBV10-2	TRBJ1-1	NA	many	CASMFGGNQGAFF	TGCGCCAGCATGTTCGGGGGGAACCAAGGAGCTTTCTTT
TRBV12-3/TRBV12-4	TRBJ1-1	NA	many	CASKNQRMNTEAFF	TGTGCCAGCAAGAATCAGCGGATGAACACTGAAGCTTTCTTT
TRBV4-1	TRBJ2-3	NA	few	CASSQGHPTDTQYF	TGCGCCAGCAGCCAGGGACACCCCACAGATACGCAGTATTTT
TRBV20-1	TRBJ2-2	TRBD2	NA	CSARNPGTSKPTAGELFF	TGCAGTGCTAGAAATCCCGGGACTAGCAAACCGACAGCTGGGGAGCTGTTTTTT
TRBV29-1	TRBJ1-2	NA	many	CSVTKVDYGYTF	TGCAGCGTCACCAAAGTTGACTATGGCTACACCTTC